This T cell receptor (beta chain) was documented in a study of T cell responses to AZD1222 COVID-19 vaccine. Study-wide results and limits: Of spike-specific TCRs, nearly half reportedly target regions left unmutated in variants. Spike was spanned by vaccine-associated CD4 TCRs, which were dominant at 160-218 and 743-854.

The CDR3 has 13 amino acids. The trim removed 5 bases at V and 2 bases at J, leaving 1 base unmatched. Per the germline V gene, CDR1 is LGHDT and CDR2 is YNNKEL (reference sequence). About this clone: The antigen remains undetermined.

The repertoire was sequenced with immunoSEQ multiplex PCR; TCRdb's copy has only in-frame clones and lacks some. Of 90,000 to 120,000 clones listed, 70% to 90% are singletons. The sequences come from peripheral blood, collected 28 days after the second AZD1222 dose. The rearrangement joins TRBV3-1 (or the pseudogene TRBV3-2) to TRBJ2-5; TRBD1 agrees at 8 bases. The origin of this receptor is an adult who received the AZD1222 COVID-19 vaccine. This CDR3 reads CASSYRGQETQYF. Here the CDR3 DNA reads TGTGCCAGCAGCTACAGGGGGCAAGAGACCCAGTACTTC.